This T cell receptor (beta chain) was sequenced in a study of tumor-infiltrating lymphocytes in primary liver carcinoma. Study results and limitations: Blood's top-250-clone fraction was significantly lower than that of tumors (p = 0.039). Tumor region pairs showed greater overlap than either tumor-adjacent or tumor-blood pairs did.

The CDR3 sequence is 16 residues long. Germline values: CDR1 LNHDA, CDR2 SQIVND (reference sequence). The source material, roughly 18-30 mg of unsorted bulk tissue, was used to co-extract RNA and DNA. Every patient had chronic HBV infection and was treatment-naive. Details on this clonotype: Its antigen is currently unknown. Given a much more abundant clone one base away, this may be a read error.

Using a constant-region primer together with ProtoScript II reverse transcriptase, TCR beta cDNA was made from around 500 ng of total RNA. Employing slightly modified ARM-PCR, three nested multiplex PCR rounds were run, and these gave rise to the TCR beta libraries. The first two PCR rounds, around 10 cycles each, used TRBV1-TRBV30 forward primers and a C-beta reverse primer. TCRdb fed the multiplex PCR reads into MiXCR, producing one record per CDR3 protein. The table records about 22,000 distinct CDR3 sequences, around 82% of them present only once. The rearrangement joins TRBV19 to TRBJ1-1; 7 bases line up with TRBD1. The clonotype originates from a woman in her 30s with primary liver carcinoma and hepatitis B virus infection. The sample was liver tumor tissue from sampling region 2. Documented subset: tumor region T2, inferior pole. The CDR3 protein is CANSAESTQGHKEAFF. Written as DNA, the CDR3 is TGTGCCAATAGTGCCGAGTCTACACAGGGGCACAAGGAAGCTTTCTTT. The entire variable domain, with the rest obtained from reference TRBV19 and TRBJ1-1, is as follows: DGGITQSPKYLFRKEGQNVTLSCEQNLNHDAMYWYRQDPGQGLRLIYYSQIVNDFQKGDIAEGYSVSREKKESFPLTVTSAQKNPTAFYLCANSAESTQGHKEAFFGQGTRLTVV.